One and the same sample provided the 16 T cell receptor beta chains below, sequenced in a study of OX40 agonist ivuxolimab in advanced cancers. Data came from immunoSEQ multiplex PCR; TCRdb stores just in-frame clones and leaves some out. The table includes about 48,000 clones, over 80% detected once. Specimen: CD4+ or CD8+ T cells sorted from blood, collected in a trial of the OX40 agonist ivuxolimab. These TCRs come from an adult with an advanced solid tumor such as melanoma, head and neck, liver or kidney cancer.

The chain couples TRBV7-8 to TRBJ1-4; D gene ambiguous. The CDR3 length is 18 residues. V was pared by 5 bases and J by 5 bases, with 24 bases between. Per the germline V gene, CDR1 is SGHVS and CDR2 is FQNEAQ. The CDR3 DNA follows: TGTGCCAGCAGCCCCGCCTTGATTGCGAGGGAACCAAATGAAAAACTGTTTTTT. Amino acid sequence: CASSPALIAREPNEKLFF.

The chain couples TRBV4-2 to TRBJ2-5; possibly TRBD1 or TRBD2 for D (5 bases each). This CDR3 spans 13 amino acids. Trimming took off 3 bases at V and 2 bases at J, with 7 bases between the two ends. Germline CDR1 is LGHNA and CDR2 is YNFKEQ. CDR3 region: CASSQGDQETQYF. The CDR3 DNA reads TGTGCCAGCAGCCAGGGGGATCAAGAGACCCAGTACTTC.

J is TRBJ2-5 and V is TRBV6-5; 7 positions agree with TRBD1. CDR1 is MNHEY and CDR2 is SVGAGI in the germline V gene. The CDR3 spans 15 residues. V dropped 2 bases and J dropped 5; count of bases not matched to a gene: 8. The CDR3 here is CASSYRGGEAETQYF. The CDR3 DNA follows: TGTGCCAGCAGTTACAGAGGGGGCGAGGCGGAGACCCAGTACTTC.

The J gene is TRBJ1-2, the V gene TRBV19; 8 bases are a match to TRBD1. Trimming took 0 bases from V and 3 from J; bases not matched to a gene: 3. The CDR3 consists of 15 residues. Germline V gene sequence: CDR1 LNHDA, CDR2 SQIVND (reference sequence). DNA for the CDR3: TGTGCCAGTAGTATAGAGGTGACAGGGGACTATGGCTACACCTTC. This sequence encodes CASSIEVTGDYGYTF.

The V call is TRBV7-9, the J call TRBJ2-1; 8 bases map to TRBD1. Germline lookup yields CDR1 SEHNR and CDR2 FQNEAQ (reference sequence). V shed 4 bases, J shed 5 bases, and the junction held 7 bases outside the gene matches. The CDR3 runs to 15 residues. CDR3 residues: CASSSQGALDNEQFF. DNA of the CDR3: TGTGCCAGCAGCTCTCAGGGGGCTTTGGACAATGAGCAGTTCTTC.

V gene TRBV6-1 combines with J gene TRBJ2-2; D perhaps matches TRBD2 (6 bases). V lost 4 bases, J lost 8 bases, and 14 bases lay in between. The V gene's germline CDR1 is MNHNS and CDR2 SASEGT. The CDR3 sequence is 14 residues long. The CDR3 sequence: CASSVLTGGGELFF. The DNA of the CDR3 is TGTGCCAGCAGTGTGTTAACTGGAGGGGGGGAGCTGTTTTTT.

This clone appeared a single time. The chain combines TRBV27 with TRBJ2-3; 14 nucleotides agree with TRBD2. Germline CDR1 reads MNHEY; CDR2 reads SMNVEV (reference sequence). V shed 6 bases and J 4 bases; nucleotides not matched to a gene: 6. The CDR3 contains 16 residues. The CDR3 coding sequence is TGTGCCAGCAGATTGGGACTAGCGGGGGTAGCAGATACGCAGTATTTT. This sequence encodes CASRLGLAGVADTQYF.

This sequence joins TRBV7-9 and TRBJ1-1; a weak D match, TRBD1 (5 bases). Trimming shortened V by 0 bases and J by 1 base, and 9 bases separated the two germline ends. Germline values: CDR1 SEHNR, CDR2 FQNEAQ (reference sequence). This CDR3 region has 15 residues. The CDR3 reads CASSLAGARNTEAFF. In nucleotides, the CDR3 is TGTGCCAGCAGCTTAGCTGGGGCGAGGAACACTGAAGCTTTCTTT.

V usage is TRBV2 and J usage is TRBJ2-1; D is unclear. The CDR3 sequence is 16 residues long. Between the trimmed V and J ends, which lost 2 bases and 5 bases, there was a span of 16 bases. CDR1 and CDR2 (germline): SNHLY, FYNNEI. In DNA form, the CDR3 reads TGTGCCAGCAGTGAATATGGGTCCCAGATTAACAATGAGCAGTTCTTC. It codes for CASSEYGSQINNEQFF.

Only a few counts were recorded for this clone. The CDR3: CASSFGTSGGYEQYV. The DNA for the CDR3 is TGTGCCAGCAGCTTCGGGACTAGCGGGGGCTACGAGCAGTACGTC. The rearrangement joins TRBV5-5 to TRBJ2-7, with 14 nucleotides matching TRBD2. V trimming: 2 bases; J trimming: 3 bases; junction bases outside the gene matches: 1. The length of the CDR3 is 15 residues. Germline V gene data show CDR1 as SGHKS and CDR2 as YYEKEE (reference sequence).

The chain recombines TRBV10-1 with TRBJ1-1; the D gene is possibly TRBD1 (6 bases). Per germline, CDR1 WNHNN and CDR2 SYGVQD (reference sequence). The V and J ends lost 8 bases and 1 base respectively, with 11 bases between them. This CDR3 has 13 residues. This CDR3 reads CASARQENTEAFF. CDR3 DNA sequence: TGCGCCAGCGCTAGACAGGAGAACACTGAAGCTTTCTTT.

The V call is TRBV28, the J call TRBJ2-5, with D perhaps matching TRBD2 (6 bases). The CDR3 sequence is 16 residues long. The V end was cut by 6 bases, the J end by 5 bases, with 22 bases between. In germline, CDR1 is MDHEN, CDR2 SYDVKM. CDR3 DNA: TGTGCCAGCAGGCGGGATGGGGGGTGGATCAGGGAGACCCAGTACTTC. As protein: CASRRDGGWIRETQYF.

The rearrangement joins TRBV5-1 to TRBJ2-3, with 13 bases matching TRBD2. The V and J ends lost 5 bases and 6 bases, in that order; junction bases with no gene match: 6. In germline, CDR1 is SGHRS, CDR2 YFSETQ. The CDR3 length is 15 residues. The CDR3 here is CASSEGLAGADTQYF. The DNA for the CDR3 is TGCGCCAGCAGTGAAGGACTAGCGGGAGCCGATACGCAGTATTTT.

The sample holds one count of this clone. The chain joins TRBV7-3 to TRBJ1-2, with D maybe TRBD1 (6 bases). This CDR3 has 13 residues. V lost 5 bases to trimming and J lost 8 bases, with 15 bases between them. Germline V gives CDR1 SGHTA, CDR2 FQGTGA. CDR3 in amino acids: CASSLGTGLGYTF. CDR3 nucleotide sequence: TGTGCCAGCAGCCTAGGCACAGGGCTGGGCTACACCTTC.

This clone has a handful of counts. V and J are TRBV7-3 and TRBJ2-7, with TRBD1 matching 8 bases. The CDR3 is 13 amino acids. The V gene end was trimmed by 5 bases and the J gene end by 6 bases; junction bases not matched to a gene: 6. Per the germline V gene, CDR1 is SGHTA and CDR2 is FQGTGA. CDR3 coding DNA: TGTGCCAGCAGCGTCGCAACAGGGGGCGAGCAGTACTTC. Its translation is CASSVATGGEQYF.

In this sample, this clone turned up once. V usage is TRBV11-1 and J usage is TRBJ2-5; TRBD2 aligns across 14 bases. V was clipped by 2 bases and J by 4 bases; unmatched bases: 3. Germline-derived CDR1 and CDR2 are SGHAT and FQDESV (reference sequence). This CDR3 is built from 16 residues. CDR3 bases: TGTGCCAGCAGCTTAAGACTAGCGGGAGGGCGAGAGACCCAGTACTTC. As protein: CASSLRLAGGRETQYF.